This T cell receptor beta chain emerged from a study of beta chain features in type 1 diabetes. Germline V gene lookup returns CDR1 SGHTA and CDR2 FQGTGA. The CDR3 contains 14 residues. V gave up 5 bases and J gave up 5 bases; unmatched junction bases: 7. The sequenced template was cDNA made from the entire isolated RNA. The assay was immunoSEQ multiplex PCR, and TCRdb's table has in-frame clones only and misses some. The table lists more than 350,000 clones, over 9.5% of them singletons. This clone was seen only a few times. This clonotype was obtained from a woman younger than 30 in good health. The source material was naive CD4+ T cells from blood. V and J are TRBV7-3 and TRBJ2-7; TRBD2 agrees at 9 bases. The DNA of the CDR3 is TGTGCCAGCAGCCAGGGACTAGCCCCCCACGAGCAGTACTTC. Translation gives CASSQGLAPHEQYF.